The 12 T cell receptor beta chains given below trace back to one sample, sequenced in a study of identical twins. One entry per CDR3 protein results from TCRdb running MiXCR on the 5' RACE reads. The sample has more than 200,000 distinct CDR3 sequences, about 14% seen once. Sequencing was carried out using memory (CD45RO+) T cells sorted from blood. The receptors were sampled from a woman between 18 and 29 years old in good health.

This chain joins TRBV12-3 or TRBV12-4 and TRBJ2-2, with D possibly being TRBD2 (6 bases). The CDR3 spans 15 residues. V dropped 6 bases and J dropped 6 bases, with 17 bases sitting between them. In DNA form, the CDR3 reads TGTGCCAGCAGGACCGGGACTGGCTTCGCCGGGGAGCTGTTTTTT. Protein: CASRTGTGFAGELFF.

This clonotype came up a few times. J is TRBJ1-6 and V is TRBV12-3 or TRBV12-4; 8 bases fit TRBD1. The CDR3 extends over 15 amino acids. Losses at the gene ends were 6 bases for V and 6 bases for J; bases not matched to a gene: 7. CDR3 DNA sequence: TGTGCCAGCAGCTCCCAGGGGGCGGGTAATTCACCCCTCCACTTT. It is translated as CASSSQGAGNSPLHF.

The table lists this clonotype with a few counts. CDR3 region: CASSPRGAGNTGELFF. The CDR3 bases are TGTGCCAGCAGCCCTAGAGGGGCCGGGAACACCGGGGAGCTGTTTTTT. The V and J genes are TRBV11-2 and TRBJ2-2; D possibly uses TRBD1 or TRBD2 (5 bases each). Germline V gene lookup returns CDR1 SGHAT and CDR2 FQNNGV. The CDR3 runs to 16 residues. Trimming cost V 5 bases and J 1 base, with 14 bases left between them.

The genes are TRBV18 and TRBJ2-5, with D possibly TRBD1 on 6 matching bases. V dropped 6 bases and J dropped 0 bases, with 14 bases sitting between them. Germline-derived CDR1 and CDR2 are KGHSH and LQKENI. The CDR3 has 15 residues. CDR3 nucleotides: TGTGCCAGCTCCGACGGATGGGGGCACCAAGAGACCCAGTACTTC. It yields the protein CASSDGWGHQETQYF.

The chain employs TRBV5-1 and TRBJ1-2, with 7 nucleotides matching TRBD1. Germline CDR1 is SGHRS and CDR2 is YFSETQ. This CDR3 has 15 residues. After removal of 4 bases from V and 8 bases from J, the junction contained 14 bases not matched to a gene. As DNA, the CDR3 is TGCGCCAGCAGCCTGGTACCTTTCAACAGGGGCGGCTACACCTTC. It encodes CASSLVPFNRGGYTF.

This clonotype was picked up a small number of times. The gene calls are TRBV10-2 and TRBJ1-2; 7 bases map to TRBD1. Losses at the gene ends were 2 bases for V and 5 bases for J; bases not matched to a gene: 5. The CDR3 loop spans 14 amino acids. Germline-derived CDR1 and CDR2 are WSHSY and SAAADI. The DNA for the CDR3 is TGCGCCAGCAGTGAGACAGGGGTAGGGTATGGCTACACCTTC. Protein sequence: CASSETGVGYGYTF.

This clonotype was detected a few times. The CDR3 region has the DNA TGTGCCAGCATGCCGGACAGCTCTGGAAACACCATATATTTT. It encodes CASMPDSSGNTIYF. The V and J genes are TRBV25-1 and TRBJ1-3; D perhaps matches TRBD1 (6 bases). Germline V CDR1 and CDR2: MGHDK, SYGVNS. The CDR3 runs 14 residues. Trimming took 7 bases from V and 0 from J, leaving 10 bases between them.

This clonotype came up many times. The rearrangement uses TRBV5-1 and TRBJ1-6; D is perhaps TRBD1 (6 bases). V was trimmed by 4 bases and J by 5 bases, leaving 13 bases between them. Per the germline V gene, CDR1 is SGHRS and CDR2 is YFSETQ. This CDR3 has 15 amino acids. Here the CDR3 reads CASSPRGGDNSPLHF. The CDR3 DNA reads as TGCGCCAGCAGCCCCCGCGGGGGCGATAATTCACCCCTCCACTTT. The full variable domain, with the rest looked up from reference TRBV5-1 and TRBJ1-6, is KAGVTQTPRYLIKTRGQQVTLSCSPISGHRSVSWYQQTPGQGLQFLFEYFSETQRNKGNFPGRFSGRQFSNSRSEMNVSTLELGDSALYLCASSPRGGDNSPLHFGNGTRLTVT.

This clonotype was found many times. The V and J genes are TRBV20-1 and TRBJ1-4; no clear D gene. The CDR3 covers 12 residues. V dropped 6 bases and J dropped 3 bases, with 8 bases sitting between them. Germline CDR1 DFQATT, CDR2 SNEGSKA (reference sequence). CDR3 region: CSANVANEKLFF. The CDR3 DNA reads TGCAGTGCGAACGTAGCTAATGAAAAACTGTTTTTT.

This clonotype occurred many times. V usage is TRBV12-3 or TRBV12-4 and J usage is TRBJ1-6; no clear D. The CDR3 has 14 amino acids. V was trimmed by 3 bases and J by 8 bases, leaving 11 bases between them. The CDR3 loop reads CASSFQQQDSPLHF. The CDR3 nucleotides are TGTGCCAGCAGTTTTCAGCAGCAGGATTCACCCCTCCACTTT.

This clonotype was recorded a few times. The rearrangement uses TRBV12-3 or TRBV12-4 and TRBJ2-3; tentative D call: TRBD2 (5 bases). V was clipped by 5 bases and J by 0 bases, with 12 bases between them. The CDR3 covers 15 residues. CDR3 sequence: CASSRGLASTDTQYF. CDR3 nucleotide sequence: TGTGCCAGCAGTCGCGGACTCGCAAGCACAGATACGCAGTATTTT.

The J gene is TRBJ2-1, the V gene TRBV10-3; D not resolved. Germline V CDR1 and CDR2: ENHRY, SYGVKD. The length of the CDR3 is 13 residues. Trimming took 2 bases from V and 6 from J, leaving 8 bases between them. The CDR3 loop reads CAISEQPSNEQFF. CDR3 nucleotides: TGTGCCATCAGTGAGCAGCCGAGCAATGAGCAGTTCTTC.